The 18 T cell receptor beta chains reported below all come from one sample, sequenced in a study of CD8 T cells in ankylosing spondylitis. Via MiXCR, TCRdb re-called the 5' RACE reads, giving one row per CDR3 protein. The table includes about 160,000 distinct CDR3 sequences, around 17% detected once. The sequenced sample consisted of blood, either unsorted or a sorted T cell fraction (not recorded which). The source of these receptors is a male donor with ankylosing spondylitis or in good health (not recorded which).

Only a few counts were recorded for this clonotype. The rearrangement joins TRBV25-1 to TRBJ2-7; TRBD2 matches at 10 bases. Germline CDR1 reads MGHDK; CDR2 reads SYGVNS. V was pared by 2 bases and J by 6 bases, with 4 bases of the junction left unmatched. CDR3 length: 14 residues. In nucleotides, the CDR3 is TGTGCCAGCAGTGAAAAGGCTAGCGGGGGCGAGCAGTACTTC. It encodes CASSEKASGGEQYF.

This chain connects TRBV28 to TRBJ1-5; D is unresolved. V was pared by 3 bases and J by 7 bases, with 25 bases between. The CDR3 is 18 amino acids. Germline values: CDR1 MDHEN, CDR2 SYDVKM. CDR3 sequence: CASSFIDYGGLSEQPQHF. The DNA for the CDR3 is TGTGCCAGCAGTTTTATCGACTACGGCGGGTTGTCTGAGCAGCCCCAGCATTTT.

The V call is TRBV20-1, the J call TRBJ2-7; tentatively, D is TRBD2 (5 bases). The CDR3 contains 14 residues. V gave up 0 bases and J gave up 3 bases, with 12 bases separating them. The germline gives CDR1 DFQATT, CDR2 SNEGSKA (reference sequence). CDR3 bases: TGCAGTGCTAGAGATTCGAGCGGAAACTACGAGCAGTACTTC. This gives the protein CSARDSSGNYEQYF.

This chain joins TRBV30 and TRBJ2-7; no reliable D call. This CDR3 has 11 amino acids. Germline V gives CDR1 GTSNPN, CDR2 SVGIG (reference sequence). Trimming stripped 2 bases from V and 4 bases from J, with 6 bases between. CDR3 in amino acids: CAWSWQYEQYF. The CDR3 DNA is TGTGCCTGGAGTTGGCAGTACGAGCAGTACTTC.

This clonotype was observed many times. The rearrangement joins TRBV12-3 or TRBV12-4 to TRBJ2-1; no firm D call. This CDR3 region has 13 residues. Trimming removed 6 bases at V and 9 bases at J, with 15 bases between. The CDR3: CASSVLKELEQFF. The CDR3 DNA reads TGTGCCAGCAGCGTACTAAAGGAGCTTGAGCAGTTCTTC.

This clonotype has a count of ten or more. CDR3 DNA sequence: TGCAGTGCTAGAGGATCAGGCAATAGCAATCAGCCCCAGCATTTT. It encodes CSARGSGNSNQPQHF. V and J are TRBV20-1 and TRBJ1-5; D unresolved. Trimming removed 1 base at V and 0 bases at J, with 10 bases between. The germline gives CDR1 DFQATT, CDR2 SNEGSKA (reference sequence). The CDR3 length is 15 residues.

The chain joins TRBV28 to TRBJ2-7; 8 bases map to TRBD2. The V and J ends lost 4 bases and 3 bases, in that order; junction bases with no gene match: 8. In germline, CDR1 is MDHEN, CDR2 SYDVKM. The CDR3 totals 15 residues. CDR3 in DNA: TGTGCCAGCAGTTCCCCGCTAGCGGGCCACTACGAGCAGTACTTC. This codes for CASSSPLAGHYEQYF. The variable domain in full, completed from reference TRBV28 and TRBJ2-7, reads DVKVTQSSRYLVKRTGEKVFLECVQDMDHENMFWYRQDPGLGLRLIYFSYDVKMKEKGDIPEGYSVSREKKERFSLILESASTNQTSMYLCASSSPLAGHYEQYFGPGTRLTVT.

There are a few counts of this clonotype. The rearrangement joins TRBV7-9 to TRBJ1-1; maybe TRBD1 (6 bases). CDR1 is SEHNR and CDR2 is FQNEAQ in the germline V gene (reference sequence). This CDR3 has 15 residues. V was clipped by 1 base and J by 4 bases, with 13 bases between them. As DNA, the CDR3 is TGTGCCAGCAGCTTAGAAGGGGGTTTTGGCACTGAAGCTTTCTTT. Protein sequence: CASSLEGGFGTEAFF.

On this clonotype itself: At one boundary the junction diverges from the germline segment, which might be a read error. CDR3 nucleotides: TGTACCAGCAGTCCGCCCCAACTAGTGAAGAGCTCCTACAATGAGCAGTTCTTC. Protein: CTSSPPQLVKSSYNEQFF. The chain joins TRBV2 to TRBJ2-1; D is possibly TRBD2 (5 bases). There are 18 residues in the CDR3. Germline values: CDR1 SNHLY, CDR2 FYNNEI.

The chain employs TRBV28 and TRBJ2-7, with 12 bases that match TRBD2. V was clipped by 4 bases and J by 1 base; unmatched bases: 5. Germline V gene sequence: CDR1 MDHEN, CDR2 SYDVKM. CDR3 size: 16 residues. CDR3 DNA: TGTGCCAGCAGTTACATAGGACTAGCGGGATCCTACGAGCAGTACTTC. Protein product: CASSYIGLAGSYEQYF.

The CDR3 nucleotides read TGTGCCAGCAGAGCCGGACGGCGCGGGCGAGAAAAACTGTTTTTT. Translating gives CASRAGRRGREKLFF. The chain has TRBV12-3 or TRBV12-4 and TRBJ1-4; D is uncertain. V lost 6 bases and J lost 8, with 19 bases in between. The CDR3 length is 15 residues.

The chain combines TRBV24-1 with TRBJ2-5; no clear D. V was shortened by 3 bases and J by 1 base, with 14 bases between the two germline ends. CDR3 length: 16 amino acids. The germline V gene encodes CDR1 KGHDR and CDR2 SFDVKD. The CDR3 here is CATSDRLAAAQETQYF. The CDR3, as DNA: TGTGCCACCAGTGATCGGCTCGCGGCAGCCCAAGAGACCCAGTACTTC.

CDR3 amino acids: CASSPLPYDSGGDSYNEQFF. Here the CDR3 DNA reads TGTGCCAGCAGTCCCCTCCCCTATGACAGCGGTGGTGACAGCTACAATGAGCAGTTCTTC. The rearrangement uses TRBV12-3 or TRBV12-4 and TRBJ2-1, with D perhaps assigned TRBD1 or TRBD2 (5 bases each). The CDR3 extends over 20 amino acids. Trimming removed 5 bases from V and 3 bases from J, with 29 bases in between.

This chain connects TRBV7-2 to TRBJ2-4, with no clear D. Germline values: CDR1 SGHTA, CDR2 FQGNSA. V lost 2 bases to trimming and J lost 3 bases, with 14 bases between them. The CDR3 totals 16 residues. The CDR3: CASSLRVRGDKNIQYF. The CDR3 nucleotides are TGTGCCAGCAGCTTAAGGGTCCGTGGTGACAAAAACATTCAGTACTTC.

This clonotype was seen repeatedly, ten times or more. The V gene is TRBV10-3, the J gene TRBJ2-2, with D perhaps TRBD2 (6 bases). Per the germline V gene, CDR1 is ENHRY and CDR2 is SYGVKD. Trimming removed 6 bases at V and 4 bases at J, with 12 bases between. The CDR3 is 14 amino acids. CDR3 nucleotide sequence: TGTGCCATCAGAGCTAGCGTGGGCACCGGGGAGCTGTTTTTT. Its protein product is CAIRASVGTGELFF.

This clonotype is medium-sized by share. The chain employs TRBV20-1 and TRBJ1-4; TRBD1 might be the D (6 bases). Germline V gives CDR1 DFQATT, CDR2 SNEGSKA (reference sequence). This CDR3 has 14 amino acids. V lost 6 bases and J lost 7, with 18 bases in between. CDR3 nucleotide sequence: TGCAGTGCCCGGAGGCGGGGGCGATCTGAAAAACTGTTTTTT. As protein: CSARRRGRSEKLFF.

V and J are TRBV5-1 and TRBJ2-7; no reliable D call. Looked up from germline, CDR1 is SGHRS and CDR2 is YFSETQ. The V gene lost 4 bases and the J gene lost 3 bases, with 8 bases spanning the gap. The CDR3 length is 12 residues. CDR3 sequence: CASSASLYEQYF. The CDR3, as DNA: TGCGCCAGCAGCGCAAGCCTCTACGAGCAGTACTTC.

The genes are TRBV7-9 and TRBJ1-1, with 9 bases identical to TRBD1. The CDR3 extends over 17 amino acids. Germline trimming cut 5 bases from V and 1 base from J; bases unmatched to any gene: 11. Germline CDR1 is SEHNR and CDR2 is FQNEAQ (reference sequence). The CDR3 bases are TGTGCCAGCAGCCGACTATGGACAGGGGTCGGGAACACTGAAGCTTTCTTT. It is translated as CASSRLWTGVGNTEAFF.